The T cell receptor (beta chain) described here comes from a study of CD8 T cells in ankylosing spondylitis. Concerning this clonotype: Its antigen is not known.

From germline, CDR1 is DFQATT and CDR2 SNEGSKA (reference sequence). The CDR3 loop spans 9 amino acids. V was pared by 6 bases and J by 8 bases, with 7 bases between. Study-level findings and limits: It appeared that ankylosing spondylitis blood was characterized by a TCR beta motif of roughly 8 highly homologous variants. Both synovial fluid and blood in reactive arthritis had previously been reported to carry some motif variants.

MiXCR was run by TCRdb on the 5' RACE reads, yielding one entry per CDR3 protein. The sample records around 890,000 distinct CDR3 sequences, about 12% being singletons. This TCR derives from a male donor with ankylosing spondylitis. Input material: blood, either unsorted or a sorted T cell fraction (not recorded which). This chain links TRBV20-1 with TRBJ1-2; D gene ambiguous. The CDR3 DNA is TGCAGTGCAGGCAAGGGCTACACCTTC. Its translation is CSAGKGYTF.